The text below deals with one T cell receptor beta chain. Per germline, CDR1 SGDLS and CDR2 YYNGEE. V shed 4 bases, J shed 5 bases, and the junction held 12 bases outside the gene matches. This CDR3 is built from 15 residues. The data stem from a study of blood T cell repertoires in COVID-19. This table comes from immunoSEQ multiplex PCR, and its TCRdb copy is limited to in-frame clones, with some not included. The sample has roughly 200,000 clones; roughly 85% are singletons. The V call is TRBV9, the J call TRBJ2-7, with 7 bases lining up with TRBD1. Sample: peripheral blood. This receptor was taken from a woman aged 18-30 years who had recovered from COVID-19. CDR3 sequence reads: CASSPSTGNGHEQYF. The DNA for the CDR3 is TGTGCCAGCAGCCCGTCGACAGGGAACGGGCACGAGCAGTACTTC.